This T cell receptor (beta chain) was obtained from a study of regulatory T cells. A couple of CD3G-deficient patients had more severe autoimmunity; all had some. At testing, patients were 2 to 39 years old, with reduced naive and increased memory T-cell proportions. CD4+ cells were sorted into CD25-high CD127-low regulatory cells and CD25-low CD127-high conventional cells. In the case of this clone: Its target is not known.

Study findings and constraints: Skewed V and J usage and few unique V-J pairs marked patient repertoires, most in Tregs. Hydrophobic residues at CDR3 positions 6 and 7 were enriched in conventional CD4+ T cells of CD3G-deficient patients.

CDR1 is LNHDA, CDR2 SQIVND, per germline (reference sequence). V dropped 6 bases and J dropped 8 bases, with 16 bases sitting between them. The CDR3 covers 13 residues. The primer mix had 52 TRBV and 13 TRBJ primers. Clones were sequenced by immunoSEQ multiplex PCR, and TCRdb holds only the in-frame ones, with some missing. Of around 16,000 clones in the sample, roughly 84% were seen once. This chain joins TRBV19 and TRBJ1-1, with D unclear. The receptor comes from a person in their twenties or thirties with CD3G deficiency. The sample consisted of conventional CD4+ T cells sorted from blood. The CDR3 nucleotides read TGTGCCAGTAGCCTTACGACGTATGGAGAAGCTTTCTTT. Its translation: CASSLTTYGEAFF.